This TCR beta chain was profiled in a study of Graves' ophthalmopathy and Graves' hyperthyroidism. In its sample, this clonotype was seen many times. Trimming at V came to 8 bases and at J to 1 base, leaving 13 bases not matched to a gene. The CDR3 is made up of 17 amino acids. Beta-chain TCR CDR3 regions were amplified from RNA transcripts. The first-round RT-PCR employed HTBI primers together with the Qiagen OneStep RT-PCR kit. A multiplex PCR was then performed as the second round. TCRdb re-analysed the multiplex PCR reads in MiXCR, keeping a single row per CDR3 protein. This sample has a few hundred thousand distinct CDR3 sequences; roughly 21% occur once, and the top ten carry 3%.

Sample: peripheral blood. This chain joins TRBV12-3 or TRBV12-4 and TRBJ2-2, with 7 bases that match TRBD2. This receptor was obtained from a woman aged 18 to 35 with stable Graves' hyperthyroidism. In DNA, the CDR3 is TGTGCCAGCGGGGGGGATGGCGGGGCCTGGAACACCGGGGAGCTGTTTTTT. Its translation: CASGGDGGAWNTGELFF.